A single sample gave rise to the 11 T cell receptor beta chains below, sequenced in a study of T cells in Graves' hyperthyroidism and ophthalmopathy. TCR beta CDR3 region amplification was performed from RNA transcripts. First-round RT-PCR with HTBI primers amplified the TCR CDR3 region. MiXCR, applied by TCRdb to the multiplex PCR reads, yields one record per CDR3 protein. The repertoire consists of a few hundred thousand distinct CDR3 sequences, with less than 20% occurring once and the leading ten covering approximately 30%. The sequencing sample was made of blood. These TCRs come from a woman aged 18-35 years with Graves' hyperthyroidism that later progressed to Graves' ophthalmopathy.

This clonotype was recorded many times. CDR3 protein: CASSMSADGTDTQYF. DNA for the CDR3: TGTGCCAGCAGTATGTCGGCAGACGGGACGGATACGCAGTATTTT. The V and J genes are TRBV28 and TRBJ2-3; D tentatively reads TRBD1 or TRBD2 (5 bases each). This CDR3 is 15 amino acids long. Germline V gives CDR1 MDHEN, CDR2 SYDVKM. V lost 5 bases and J 6 bases, leaving 18 bases between the germline ends. The variable domain in full, with the rest retrieved from reference TRBV28 and TRBJ2-3, is DVKVTQSSRYLVKRTGEKVFLECVQDMDHENMFWYRQDPGLGLRLIYFSYDVKMKEKGDIPEGYSVSREKKERFSLILESASTNQTSMYLCASSMSADGTDTQYFGPGTRLTVL.

In this sample, this clonotype turned up a few times. This chain links TRBV27 with TRBJ2-3; TRBD1 might be the D (6 bases). CDR1 is MNHEY and CDR2 is SMNVEV in the germline V gene (reference sequence). Trimming stripped 3 bases from V and 0 bases from J, with 13 bases between. CDR3 size: 16 residues. The chain's CDR3 is CASSFQGLDSTDTQYF. CDR3 in DNA: TGTGCCAGCAGTTTTCAGGGGCTGGATAGCACAGATACGCAGTATTTT.

Concerning this clonotype itself: A much bigger clone sits one base away, suggesting this may be a read error. The chain carries TRBV5-1 and TRBJ2-1; TRBD2 aligns across 7 bases. CDR1 is SGHRS and CDR2 is YFSETQ in the germline V gene. The CDR3 has 15 residues. In DNA form, the CDR3 reads TGCGCCAGCAGCGGAGGACTAGGCTCCTACAATGAGCAGCTCTTC. This gives the protein CASSGGLGSYNEQLF.

This clonotype qualifies as hyperexpanded. The chain uses TRBV28 and TRBJ1-4; D is ambiguous. The CDR3 has 15 residues. Looked up from germline, CDR1 is MDHEN and CDR2 is SYDVKM. V was clipped by 5 bases and J by 0 bases, with 10 bases between them. CDR3 sequence: CASSRWSATNEKLFF. The CDR3 nucleotides read TGTGCCAGCAGTCGTTGGTCTGCAACTAATGAAAAACTGTTTTTT.

The chain has TRBV5-1 and TRBJ2-6; the D gene could be TRBD1 or TRBD2 (7 bases each). CDR3 size: 16 residues. CDR1 and CDR2 (germline): SGHRS, YFSETQ. Trimming stripped 6 bases from V and 0 bases from J, with 13 bases between. CDR3 nucleotides: TGCGCCAGCAACGCAGGGGGGGGCTCTGGGGCCAACGTCCTGACTTTC. Its protein is CASNAGGGSGANVLTF.

This clonotype showed up just a few times. The chain recombines TRBV6-1 with TRBJ1-6; 10 bases align to TRBD1. CDR1 and CDR2 from the germline V gene are MNHNS and SASEGT. CDR3 length: 17 amino acids. Losses at the gene ends were 6 bases for V and 12 bases for J; bases not matched to a gene: 17. CDR3 DNA: TGTGCCAGCAGGACGTCTGGGACAGGGGAGATAAGGCGACCCCTCCACTTT. It translates to CASRTSGTGEIRRPLHF.

This clonotype was observed at least ten times. This sequence joins TRBV24-1 and TRBJ2-5; TRBD2 matches 11 bases. The V and J ends lost 4 bases and 7 bases, in that order; junction bases with no gene match: 7. Per germline, CDR1 KGHDR and CDR2 SFDVKD. The CDR3 consists of 15 residues. DNA for the CDR3: TGTGCCACCAGTGACCTCGGGACTAGCGGAGGGACCCAGTACTTC. It codes for CATSDLGTSGGTQYF.

As for this clonotype: This is likely a read error, given that the CDR3 carries no conserved phenylalanine or tryptophan at its end. The rearrangement links TRBV19 to TRBJ2-2; D is undetermined. The CDR3 sequence is 13 residues long. Germline V gene sequence: CDR1 LNHDA, CDR2 SQIVND (reference sequence). The CDR3 sequence: CASSIRNSGELFL. The CDR3 DNA reads as TGTGCCAGTAGTATAAGGAACTCCGGGGAGCTGTTTTTG.

This chain joins TRBV15 and TRBJ2-7; TRBD1 agrees at 10 bases. The V gene's germline CDR1 is LNHNV and CDR2 YYDKDF (reference sequence). Unmatched junction bases numbered 6, after V lost 1 base and J lost 3 bases. The CDR3 covers 16 residues. CDR3 region: CATSRVPGQGIYEQYF. CDR3 nucleotides: TGTGCCACCAGCAGAGTCCCGGGACAGGGGATCTACGAGCAGTACTTC. The full variable domain, completed using reference TRBV15 and TRBJ2-7, is DAMVIQNPRYQVTQFGKPVTLSCSQTLNHNVMYWYQQKSSQAPKLLFHYYDKDFNNEADTPDNFQSRRPNTSFCFLDIRSPGLGDTAMYLCATSRVPGQGIYEQYFGPGTRLTVT.

This clonotype was observed at least ten times. The chain has TRBV2 and TRBJ1-2; no clear D. CDR1 and CDR2 from the germline V gene are SNHLY and FYNNEI. This CDR3 comprises 12 residues. Trimming cost V 6 bases and J 5 bases, with 10 bases left between them. CDR3 sequence: CASSQAGYGYTF. The CDR3 DNA is TGTGCCAGCAGCCAGGCGGGGTATGGCTACACCTTC.

In its sample, this clonotype was seen a few times. Since a much larger clone is just one base distant, this may be a read error. The rearrangement links TRBV5-1 to TRBJ1-1; D is unresolved. Germline CDR1 and CDR2: SGHRS and YFSETQ. V shed 2 bases and J shed 1 base, with 9 bases lying between them. CDR3 length equals 14 residues. The CDR3 protein is CASSFGPGNTEAFF. CDR3 DNA: TGCGCCAGCAGCTTTGGTCCAGGGAACACTGAAGCTTTCTTT.